Presented here are 16 T cell receptor beta chains from one specimen sequenced in a study of siplizumab effects on memory and regulatory T cells. The protocol was immunoSEQ multiplex PCR, while the TCRdb copy is restricted to in-frame clones and leaves out a portion. The data show 95,000 to 100,000 clones, approximately 91% seen once. The sequenced material came from non-Treg CD4+ T cells sorted from blood. The origin of the receptors is a human donor in good health.

The J gene is TRBJ1-1, the V gene TRBV5-4; 9 bases agree with TRBD1. This CDR3 spans 15 amino acids. The germline gives CDR1 SGHNT, CDR2 YYREEE (reference sequence). The J segment lost 1 base and the V segment lost 3 bases, leaving 4 bases of the junction unmatched. CDR3 in amino acids: CASSSEGQGNTEAFF. Here the CDR3 DNA reads TGTGCCAGCAGCTCTGAGGGACAGGGGAACACTGAAGCTTTCTTT. Complete variable domain (other parts from reference TRBV5-4 and TRBJ1-1): ETGVTQSPTHLIKTRGQQVTLRCSSQSGHNTVSWYQQALGQGPQFIFQYYREEENGRGNFPPRFSGLQFPNYSSELNVNALELDDSALYLCASSSEGQGNTEAFFGQGTRLTVV.

The rearrangement links TRBV7-9 to TRBJ2-3; possible D gene TRBD1, 5 bases. Germline V gene lookup returns CDR1 SEHNR and CDR2 FQNEAQ (reference sequence). The V end was cut by 1 base, the J end by 4 bases, with 12 bases between. This CDR3 comprises 15 residues. This CDR3 reads CASSLVSAGSDTQYF. CDR3 coding DNA: TGTGCCAGCAGCTTAGTCTCGGCAGGGTCAGATACGCAGTATTTT.

V usage is TRBV14 and J usage is TRBJ2-1, with D hard to call. Trimming pared 3 bases from V and 3 bases from J, leaving 3 bases between. Looked up from germline, CDR1 is SGHDN and CDR2 is FVKESK. The CDR3 extends over 12 amino acids. The CDR3 DNA reads as TGTGCCAGCAGCCATTTCTACAATGAGCAGTTCTTC. Translation gives CASSHFYNEQFF.

The rearrangement uses TRBV6-5 and TRBJ2-3; D is possibly TRBD1 or TRBD2 (5 bases each). CDR1 and CDR2 from the germline V gene are MNHEY and SVGAGI. With 5 bases removed from V and 6 bases from J, the gap between germline ends came to 15 bases. This CDR3 contains 14 residues. CDR3 loop: CASSNVRGADTQYF. CDR3 bases: TGTGCCAGCAGTAACGTGAGGGGAGCCGATACGCAGTATTTT.

The chain combines TRBV1 with TRBJ2-1; TRBD2 is the table's D call and was not checked against the DNA. TRBV1 is a listed pseudogene. The CDR3 length is 17 residues. The CDR3 DNA sequence: TGCACCAGCAGCCTCTTCTTAGGGACTAGCGGCTACAATGAGCAGTTCTTC. Translated, it gives CTSSLFLGTSGYNEQFF.

The chain recombines TRBV11-2 with TRBJ1-5; no firm D call. This CDR3 comprises 13 residues. V was trimmed by 2 bases and J by 0 bases, leaving 2 bases between them. Germline assignment: CDR1 SGHAT and CDR2 FQNNGV. The CDR3 sequence: CASSLNSNQPQHF. Here the CDR3 DNA reads TGTGCCAGCAGCTTAAATAGCAATCAGCCCCAGCATTTT.

The rearrangement joins TRBV5-4 to TRBJ2-7; 7 positions agree with TRBD1. CDR3 length equals 14 residues. Germline-derived CDR1 and CDR2 are SGHNT and YYREEE (reference sequence). The V gene end was trimmed by 4 bases and the J gene end by 4 bases; junction bases not matched to a gene: 8. The CDR3 sequence: CASSPRQGNYEQYF. The DNA of the CDR3 is TGTGCCAGCAGCCCTAGACAGGGAAATTACGAGCAGTACTTC.

The table lists this clone with a count of one. The J gene is TRBJ2-2, the V gene TRBV11-3, with 9 bases that match TRBD1. V lost 5 bases to trimming and J lost 4 bases; unmatched junction nucleotides: 5. The CDR3 has 15 amino acids. Germline CDR1 SGHNT, CDR2 YENEEA. The CDR3 loop reads CASSKGQGGTGELFF. The CDR3 nucleotides read TGTGCCAGCAGCAAGGGACAGGGTGGCACCGGGGAGCTGTTTTTT.

This rearrangement joins TRBV28 to TRBJ1-1; 7 bases align to TRBD1. V dropped 3 bases and J dropped 4; count of bases not matched to a gene: 11. The CDR3 extends over 16 amino acids. CDR1 and CDR2 from the germline V gene are MDHEN and SYDVKM. CDR3: CASSFPVTGYRTEAFF. In nucleotides, the CDR3 is TGTGCCAGCAGTTTCCCCGTGACAGGGTATCGCACTGAAGCTTTCTTT.

The table lists this clone with a few counts. The CDR3 sequence: CASSEVLSFTDTQYF. As DNA, the CDR3 is TGTGCCAGCAGTGAAGTCCTCAGTTTCACAGATACGCAGTATTTT. This chain links TRBV6-1 with TRBJ2-3, with D hard to call. Germline CDR1 and CDR2: MNHNS and SASEGT. This CDR3 has 15 amino acids. Trimming pared 1 base from V and 2 bases from J, leaving 10 bases between.

The rearrangement uses TRBV7-3 and TRBJ2-5; TRBD1 might be the D (5 bases). This CDR3 contains 14 residues. The germline V and J ends were trimmed by 5 bases and 5 bases, with 15 bases remaining between them. Germline V gives CDR1 SGHTA, CDR2 FQGTGA. The DNA for the CDR3 is TGTGCCAGCAGCCTTAGGGGCCCACGGGAGACCCAGTACTTC. Amino acid sequence: CASSLRGPRETQYF.

This chain links TRBV15 with TRBJ2-2; D possibly corresponds to TRBD1 (6 bases). The CDR3 sequence is 16 residues long. V lost 1 base to trimming and J lost 2 bases, with 11 bases between them. Germline assignment: CDR1 LNHNV and CDR2 YYDKDF (reference sequence). This CDR3 is CATSRVKGQNTGELFF. The DNA of the CDR3 is TGTGCCACCAGCAGAGTGAAGGGACAAAACACCGGGGAGCTGTTTTTT. Based on the CDR3 plus reference TRBV15 and TRBJ2-2, the full variable domain is DAMVIQNPRYQVTQFGKPVTLSCSQTLNHNVMYWYQQKSSQAPKLLFHYYDKDFNNEADTPDNFQSRRPNTSFCFLDIRSPGLGDTAMYLCATSRVKGQNTGELFFGEGSRLTVL.

The chain is built from TRBV20-1 and TRBJ2-7; D unclear. Trimming cost V 5 bases and J 7 bases, with 12 bases left between them. Germline CDR1 is DFQATT and CDR2 is SNEGSKA (reference sequence). This CDR3 spans 11 amino acids. CDR3 nucleotide sequence: TGCAGTGCTCACTTAACGGTAGAGCAGTACTTC. Its protein product is CSAHLTVEQYF.

The CDR3 coding sequence is TGCGCCAGCAGCCAATACCTAGAGGGAGGAAACACCATATATTTT. Its translation: CASSQYLEGGNTIYF. The genes are TRBV4-1 and TRBJ1-3; D not certain. V was shortened by 2 bases and J by 4 bases, with 12 bases between the two germline ends. The CDR3 extends over 15 amino acids. Germline V gene data show CDR1 as MGHRA and CDR2 as YSYEKL.

This clone has just one count. V is TRBV5-1 and J is TRBJ2-1; TRBD2 aligns across 11 bases. After removal of 2 bases from V and 4 bases from J, the junction contained 2 bases not matched to a gene. Germline CDR1 SGHRS, CDR2 YFSETQ. CDR3 length: 15 amino acids. The CDR3 sequence: CASSFIAGGYNEQFF. CDR3 DNA sequence: TGCGCCAGCAGCTTTATAGCGGGAGGGTACAATGAGCAGTTCTTC.

This chain connects TRBV4-1 to TRBJ2-2, with D possibly matching TRBD1 (7 bases). CDR1 and CDR2 from the germline V gene are MGHRA and YSYEKL. Deletions cut 6 bases from V and 3 bases from J, with 17 bases between. The CDR3 length is 16 residues. The CDR3 bases are TGCGCCAGCAGGAACCTCAGGGGGGTGGACACCGGGGAGCTGTTTTTT. It codes for CASRNLRGVDTGELFF.